Presented here are 12 T cell receptor beta chains from one specimen sequenced in a study of cytomegalovirus exposure and HLA in healthy donors. With 60 Vbeta and 13 Jbeta primers, the PCR was carried out. Produced via immunoSEQ multiplex PCR; TCRdb's table is partial and in-frame only. The sample lists roughly 100,000 clones; roughly 74% were seen once. Sequenced input: PBMCs. These receptors came from a woman aged 40 to 50 in good health and CMV-seronegative.

Only one count was recorded for this clone. The V call is TRBV7-2, the J call TRBJ2-7, with TRBD1 matching over 7 bases. The germline V gene has CDR1 SGHTA and CDR2 FQGNSA. Trimming removed 4 bases from V and 5 bases from J; junction bases left unmatched: 5. The CDR3 is made up of 13 amino acids. The CDR3 loop reads CASSSRQGNEQYF. The DNA of the CDR3 is TGTGCCAGCAGCTCAAGACAGGGAAACGAGCAGTACTTC.

This clone was counted between two and nine times. DNA for the CDR3: TGTGCCACCAGCGCTAGCGGGGGGAGAGATACGCAGTATTTT. This sequence encodes CATSASGGRDTQYF. J is TRBJ2-3 and V is TRBV15, with 11 bases identical to TRBD2. This CDR3 spans 14 amino acids. V trimming: 5 bases; J trimming: 5 bases; junction bases outside the gene matches: 3. CDR1 and CDR2 from the germline V gene are LNHNV and YYDKDF (reference sequence).

This clone was recorded only once. Without the conserved terminal phenylalanine or tryptophan, this CDR3 likely stems from a read error. V gene TRBV28 combines with J gene TRBJ2-7; D not certain. The V end lost 6 bases, the J end lost 7 bases, and 13 bases lay between the germline ends. The V gene's germline CDR1 is MDHEN and CDR2 SYDVKM. The CDR3 has 12 amino acids. The CDR3 reads CASSLLSDEQYL. The CDR3 DNA reads as TGTGCCAGCAGCCTACTATCCGATGAGCAGTACCTC.

This clone was detected only a few times. The gene calls are TRBV18 and TRBJ1-5, with D maybe TRBD1 (5 bases). The CDR3 length is 14 residues. V was pared by 3 bases and J by 6 bases, with 12 bases between. The germline V gene has CDR1 KGHSH and CDR2 LQKENI. The CDR3 reads CASSPSREGQPQHF. CDR3 nucleotides: TGTGCCAGCTCACCTTCCAGGGAAGGTCAGCCCCAGCATTTT.

This chain uses TRBV18 with TRBJ2-7; weak D call: TRBD2 (5 bases). In germline, CDR1 is KGHSH, CDR2 LQKENI. This CDR3 has 14 amino acids. Deletions cut 2 bases from V and 4 bases from J, with 12 bases between. The CDR3 DNA reads TGTGCCAGCTCACCATCTTCTAGCTTATACGAGCAGTACTTC. Translating gives CASSPSSSLYEQYF.

This chain uses TRBV19 with TRBJ2-7, with D hard to call. The CDR3 runs 14 residues. Between the trimmed V and J ends, which lost 3 bases and 0 bases, there was a span of 9 bases. CDR1 is LNHDA, CDR2 SQIVND, per germline (reference sequence). In nucleotides, the CDR3 is TGTGCCAGTAGTATTGGCCCCCTCTCCTACGAGCAGTACTTC. This translates into CASSIGPLSYEQYF.

This sequence joins TRBV6-1 and TRBJ2-2; D uncertain. V was cut by 5 bases and J by 3 bases, with 13 bases left in between. Germline CDR1 and CDR2: MNHNS and SASEGT. The CDR3 has 15 residues. The CDR3 spells CASSRRHVDTGELFF. CDR3 coding DNA: TGTGCCAGCAGTCGTAGACACGTAGACACCGGGGAGCTGTTTTTT.

CDR3 in amino acids: CASSSGTLSYEQYF. Written as DNA, the CDR3 is TGCGCCAGCAGCTCCGGGACACTCTCCTACGAGCAGTACTTC. The V and J genes are TRBV5-1 and TRBJ2-7; TRBD1 might be the D (6 bases). V was trimmed by 3 bases and J by 0 bases, leaving 10 bases between them. Per germline, CDR1 SGHRS and CDR2 YFSETQ. The length of the CDR3 is 14 residues.

The V and J genes are TRBV9 and TRBJ2-7, with D possibly being TRBD1 (7 bases). Germline V gene data show CDR1 as SGDLS and CDR2 as YYNGEE. Deletions cut 0 bases from V and 3 bases from J, with 13 bases between. The CDR3 has 15 amino acids. The CDR3 DNA follows: TGTGCCAGCAGCGTAGCTGGGCAGGGGGGCTACGAGCAGTACTTC. Protein sequence: CASSVAGQGGYEQYF.

This clone was seen once. J is TRBJ1-5 and V is TRBV28, with 8 bases identical to TRBD1. V shed 7 bases and J 3 bases; nucleotides not matched to a gene: 5. CDR1 is MDHEN, CDR2 SYDVKM, per germline. The CDR3 runs 14 residues. The CDR3 is CASTLTGDNQPQHF. CDR3 in DNA: TGTGCCAGCACCTTGACAGGGGACAATCAGCCCCAGCATTTT.

This chain links TRBV28 with TRBJ1-5; a possible D gene is TRBD1 (5 bases). V was pared by 6 bases and J by 6 bases, with 15 bases between. The germline V gene encodes CDR1 MDHEN and CDR2 SYDVKM. The CDR3 is made up of 14 amino acids. In DNA, the CDR3 is TGTGCCAGCAGCTCCCCAGGGACTCCTCAGCCCCAGCATTTT. This sequence encodes CASSSPGTPQPQHF.

CDR3 region: CASSLDLYQETQYF. In DNA, the CDR3 is TGTGCCAGCAGCTTAGATCTCTACCAAGAGACCCAGTACTTC. This chain uses TRBV7-9 with TRBJ2-5, with D hard to call. V was cut by 1 base and J by 0 bases, with 6 bases left in between. The germline gives CDR1 SEHNR, CDR2 FQNEAQ (reference sequence). The CDR3 consists of 14 residues. Variable domain in full (rest from reference TRBV7-9 and TRBJ2-5): DTGVSQNPRHKITKRGQNVTFRCDPISEHNRLYWYRQTLGQGPEFLTYFQNEAQLEKSRLLSDRFSAERPKGSFSTLEIQRTEQGDSAMYLCASSLDLYQETQYFGPGTRLLVL.